Shown below are 21 T cell receptor beta chains from a single sample sequenced in a study of human T cells and chemical hapten exposure. TCRdb independently ran MiXCR on the RACE reads; one entry per CDR3 protein. Altogether approximately 80,000 distinct CDR3 sequences are present, about a tenth being singletons, with the ten largest covering 2% to 2.5%. This sample's time point: patch test 2, 6 weeks after DPC sensitization. Treatment indicated: therapeutic diphenylcyclopropenone sensitization with weekly scalp DPC. The source material was whole blood, sampled in connection with sensitization to the hapten diphenylcyclopropenone (DPC). Every receptor here comes from a woman aged 25 to 39 with alopecia areata. Some clones in this sample may be carry-over from other donors' samples.

This clonotype was counted at least ten times. The chain combines TRBV2 with TRBJ1-4; D is undetermined. The CDR3 spans 13 residues. V dropped 7 bases and J dropped 5 bases, with 11 bases sitting between them. Germline CDR1 is SNHLY and CDR2 is FYNNEI. In nucleotides, the CDR3 is TGTGCCAGCACCATTAGCGGAAATGAAAAACTGTTTTTT. Translation gives CASTISGNEKLFF.

In its sample, this clonotype was seen a few times. This chain connects TRBV4-3 to TRBJ1-6; 10 bases are a match to TRBD1. CDR1 and CDR2 from the germline V gene are LGHNA and YSLEER. CDR3 length: 17 amino acids. Trimming removed 1 base from V and 5 bases from J; junction bases left unmatched: 5. The CDR3 here is CASSQVFGTGDNSPLHF. CDR3 sequence (DNA): TGCGCCAGCAGCCAAGTTTTCGGGACAGGGGATAATTCACCCCTCCACTTT.

This clonotype came up a few times. This rearrangement joins TRBV7-2 to TRBJ2-3, with a possible D match to TRBD1 (5 bases). Germline V lookup: CDR1 SGHTA, CDR2 FQGNSA. Trimming removed 5 bases at V and 4 bases at J, with 13 bases between. This CDR3 contains 14 residues. DNA for the CDR3: TGTGCCAGCAGCCCAGGACACGCAGCAGATACGCAGTATTTT. Protein product: CASSPGHAADTQYF. The full variable domain, in which reference TRBV7-2 and TRBJ2-3 provide the parts outside the CDR3, is GAGVSQSPSNKVTEKGKDVELRCDPISGHTALYWYRQSLGQGLEFLIYFQGNSAPDKSGLPSDRFSAERTGGSVSTLTIQRTQQEDSAVYLCASSPGHAADTQYFGPGTRLTVL.

This clonotype was picked up many times. The chain joins TRBV7-8 to TRBJ1-1; D may be TRBD1 (5 bases). CDR1 and CDR2 from the germline V gene are SGHVS and FQNEAQ. The CDR3 runs 15 residues. Deletions cut 5 bases from V and 1 base from J, with 14 bases between. The CDR3 reads CASSPPGGSNTEAFF. Here the CDR3 DNA reads TGTGCCAGCAGCCCACCGGGGGGGTCGAACACTGAAGCTTTCTTT.

This clonotype has just a few counts. This chain joins TRBV10-3 and TRBJ2-7, with no clear D. Trimming removed 3 bases from V and 3 bases from J, with 6 bases in between. Germline CDR1 reads ENHRY; CDR2 reads SYGVKD. The CDR3 contains 12 residues. The CDR3 bases are TGTGCCATCAGTGACGGGTTCTACGAGCAGTACTTC. The encoded protein is CAISDGFYEQYF.

This clonotype was counted many times. The chain couples TRBV14 to TRBJ2-3; TRBD1 or TRBD2 may be the D gene (5 bases each). V lost 3 bases and J lost 3, with 16 bases in between. Germline V gene sequence: CDR1 SGHDN, CDR2 FVKESK. The CDR3 totals 16 residues. The CDR3 spells CASSQNRDRTTDTQYF. In nucleotides, the CDR3 is TGTGCCAGCAGCCAGAACCGGGACCGGACAACAGATACGCAGTATTTT.

This clonotype was counted ten times or more. CDR3 coding DNA: TGCAGCGTTAAACAAGACTATGGCTACACCTTC. Amino acids: CSVKQDYGYTF. The chain combines TRBV29-1 with TRBJ1-2, with D uncertain. The CDR3 runs 11 residues. Germline V gives CDR1 SQVTM, CDR2 ANQGSEA. Between the trimmed V and J ends, which lost 5 bases and 3 bases, there was a span of 7 bases.

A few counts support this clonotype. The rearrangement joins TRBV12-3 or TRBV12-4 to TRBJ1-6; D unresolved. V was cut by 5 bases and J by 9 bases, with 14 bases left in between. The CDR3 spans 14 residues. The CDR3 loop reads CASSPIDTISPLHF. The DNA of the CDR3 is TGTGCCAGCAGTCCGATAGACACGATTTCACCCCTCCACTTT.

On this clonotype itself: A read error is possible here, since a much larger clone lies one base away. The rearrangement joins TRBV7-9 to TRBJ2-2; D gene unclear. CDR1 SEHNR and CDR2 FQNEAQ come from the germline V gene (reference sequence). Trimming pared 8 bases from V and 4 bases from J, leaving 14 bases between. The CDR3 length is 14 residues. The DNA of the CDR3 is TGTGCCAGCTCCGCAGTCTCGAGCACCGGGGAGCTGTTTTTT. Translated: CASSAVSSTGELFF.

This clonotype came up a few times. The rearrangement uses TRBV6-5 and TRBJ1-1, with D perhaps TRBD1 (5 bases). The CDR3 runs to 13 residues. V was cut by 4 bases and J by 10 bases, with 16 bases left in between. Per the germline V gene, CDR1 is MNHEY and CDR2 is SVGAGI. The CDR3 DNA reads as TGTGCCAGCAGTTCTCCGGGACCTGCGAGAGCTTTCTTT. Protein: CASSSPGPARAFF.

At least ten counts were recorded for this clonotype. The rearrangement links TRBV6-2 or TRBV6-3 to TRBJ2-3, with TRBD2 matching over 8 bases. Germline-derived CDR1 and CDR2 are MNHEY and SVGEGT. V shed 2 bases, J shed 1 base, and the junction held 8 bases outside the gene matches. The CDR3 is 17 amino acids. Here the CDR3 reads CASSYGSRGDGTDTQYF. The CDR3 DNA follows: TGTGCCAGCAGTTACGGTTCGCGGGGGGACGGCACAGATACGCAGTATTTT.

At least ten counts were recorded for this clonotype. The chain carries TRBV6-1 and TRBJ2-7; 14 bases match TRBD2. The V segment lost 4 bases and the J segment 4 bases; nucleotides outside the gene matches: 6. CDR1 is MNHNS, CDR2 SASEGT, per germline. This CDR3 has 16 amino acids. The CDR3 DNA is TGTGCCAGCAGTGGAGGGACTAGCGGGAGTGGATACGAGCAGTACTTC. This gives the protein CASSGGTSGSGYEQYF.

The V gene is TRBV20-1, the J gene TRBJ2-2, with 7 bases fitting TRBD2. Germline loops: CDR1 DFQATT, CDR2 SNEGSKA (reference sequence). The J segment lost 0 bases and the V segment lost 4 bases, leaving 5 bases of the junction unmatched. The CDR3 spans 15 residues. In DNA form, the CDR3 reads TGCAGTGCTATGCGGGGGACCACGAACACCGGGGAGCTGTTTTTT. Translation: CSAMRGTTNTGELFF.

This clonotype turned up a few times. This sequence joins TRBV25-1 and TRBJ1-1; D may be TRBD1 (5 bases). Germline CDR1 reads MGHDK; CDR2 reads SYGVNS. The CDR3 contains 14 residues. Trimming cost V 7 bases and J 0 bases, with 12 bases left between them. CDR3 DNA: TGTGCCAGCACCAAAGGACACCTGAACACTGAAGCTTTCTTT. It encodes CASTKGHLNTEAFF.

At least ten counts were recorded for this clonotype. This rearrangement joins TRBV12-3 or TRBV12-4 to TRBJ1-2, with D hard to call. This CDR3 comprises 14 residues. V dropped 0 bases and J dropped 4 bases, with 9 bases sitting between them. The CDR3 region has the DNA TGTGCCAGCAGTTTAGCGAGCAGACTCTATGGCTACACCTTC. The encoded protein is CASSLASRLYGYTF.

This clonotype was observed many times. The chain joins TRBV7-2 to TRBJ2-2, with 8 bases identical to TRBD2. The CDR3 sequence is 15 residues long. V gave up 5 bases and J gave up 9 bases; unmatched junction bases: 11. Germline V gene data show CDR1 as SGHTA and CDR2 as FQGNSA. The CDR3 loop reads CASSPDGRGKRELFF. The CDR3 DNA reads as TGTGCCAGCAGCCCAGACGGGAGGGGGAAGAGGGAGCTGTTTTTT. The full variable domain, in which reference TRBV7-2 and TRBJ2-2 provide the parts outside the CDR3, is GAGVSQSPSNKVTEKGKDVELRCDPISGHTALYWYRQSLGQGLEFLIYFQGNSAPDKSGLPSDRFSAERTGGSVSTLTIQRTQQEDSAVYLCASSPDGRGKRELFFGEGSRLTVL.

This clonotype has a count of ten or more. The chain carries TRBV19 and TRBJ2-6; the D gene is possibly TRBD1 (6 bases). CDR3 length: 14 amino acids. Germline CDR1 and CDR2: LNHDA and SQIVND (reference sequence). The V end was cut by 7 bases, the J end by 4 bases, with 11 bases between. This chain's CDR3 is CASNHRAGANVLTF. In nucleotides, the CDR3 is TGTGCCAGTAATCACAGGGCCGGGGCCAACGTCCTGACTTTC.

This clonotype turned up a few times. The chain uses TRBV6-6 and TRBJ1-5; 7 nucleotides align to TRBD1. This CDR3 contains 15 residues. After removal of 2 bases from V and 2 bases from J, the junction contained 3 bases not matched to a gene. Germline CDR1 reads MNHNY; CDR2 reads SVGAGI (reference sequence). The CDR3 region is CASSYEDRGNQPQHF. As DNA, the CDR3 is TGTGCCAGCAGTTACGAAGACAGGGGCAATCAGCCCCAGCATTTT.

The chain employs TRBV6-5 and TRBJ2-7; D perhaps matches TRBD1 (5 bases). The CDR3 has 15 amino acids. CDR1 is MNHEY, CDR2 SVGAGI, per germline. Deletions cut 5 bases from V and 6 bases from J, with 20 bases between. CDR3 sequence: CASSDRQSRPSEQYF. CDR3 DNA sequence: TGTGCCAGCAGTGACCGACAGTCACGTCCTAGCGAGCAGTACTTC.

The rearrangement joins TRBV6-2 or TRBV6-3 to TRBJ2-4; a weak D match, TRBD1 (5 bases). Trimming removed 2 bases at V and 3 bases at J, with 26 bases between. CDR1 MNHEY and CDR2 SVGEGT come from the germline V gene. This CDR3 has 20 residues. This CDR3 reads CASSYNGRQGIPARKNIQYF. CDR3 nucleotide sequence: TGTGCCAGCAGTTACAACGGTCGCCAGGGTATCCCGGCACGCAAAAACATTCAGTACTTC.

This clonotype has at least ten counts. The chain is built from TRBV6-2 or TRBV6-3 and TRBJ2-4; D unresolved. Germline V gene data show CDR1 as MNHEY and CDR2 as SVGEGT. With 2 bases removed from V and 0 bases from J, the gap between germline ends came to 8 bases. The CDR3 extends over 15 amino acids. CDR3 nucleotide sequence: TGTGCCAGCAGTTACGCCAGACTAGCCAAAAACATTCAGTACTTC. Amino acids: CASSYARLAKNIQYF.